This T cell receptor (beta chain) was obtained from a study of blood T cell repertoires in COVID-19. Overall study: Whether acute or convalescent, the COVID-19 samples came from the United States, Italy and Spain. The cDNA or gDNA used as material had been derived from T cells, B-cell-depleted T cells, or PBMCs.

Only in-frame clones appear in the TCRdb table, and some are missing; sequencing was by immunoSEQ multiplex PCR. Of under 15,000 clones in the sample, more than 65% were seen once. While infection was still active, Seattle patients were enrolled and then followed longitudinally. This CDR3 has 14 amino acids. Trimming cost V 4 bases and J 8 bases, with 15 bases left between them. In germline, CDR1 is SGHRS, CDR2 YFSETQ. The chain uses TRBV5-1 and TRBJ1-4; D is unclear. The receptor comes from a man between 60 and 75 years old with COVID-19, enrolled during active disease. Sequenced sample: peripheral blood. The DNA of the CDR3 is TGCGCCAGCAGCGTAACCGGGGTGGAGGAAAAACTGTTTTTT. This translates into CASSVTGVEEKLFF.